The source of this T cell receptor (beta chain) is a study of patients and donors after allogeneic stem cell transplantation. This clonotype was detected only a few times. The CDR3 has 15 residues. From germline, CDR1 is GTSNPN and CDR2 SVGIG (reference sequence). V lost 2 bases, J lost 1 base, and 15 bases lay in between. Each CDR3 protein is one row after TCRdb ran MiXCR on the RT-PCR reads. The repertoire holds about a million distinct CDR3 sequences, with 18% as singletons. The TCR sequence derives from a human donor who was either an allogeneic HSCT recipient or a stem cell or donor lymphocyte infusion donor (not recorded which). It is not recorded whose cells these are; they may come from a transplant donor. Sequenced material: blood, either unsorted or a sorted T cell fraction (not recorded which). The gene calls are TRBV30 and TRBJ2-7, with D possibly TRBD2 on 6 matching bases. The CDR3 loop is CAWSPARDLSYEQYF. Written as DNA, the CDR3 is TGTGCCTGGAGTCCCGCCCGGGACTTATCCTACGAGCAGTACTTC.